The next 14 T cell receptor beta chains were all read from a single sample in a study of T cells after posttransplantation cyclophosphamide. Method: immunoSEQ multiplex PCR; TCRdb's copy keeps in-frame clones and lacks some. The sample has around 35,000 clones, none seen only once; the top ten hold approximately 1.1%. Material: PBMCs. These receptor sequences come from a girl aged 10 to 17 in good health, CMV-negative, and a related stem cell transplant donor.

There are many counts of this clone. This chain links TRBV18 with TRBJ2-7, with D possibly matching TRBD1 (6 bases). Trimming removed 2 bases at V and 5 bases at J, with 16 bases between. This CDR3 region has 15 residues. Germline assignment: CDR1 KGHSH and CDR2 LQKENI. The CDR3 here is CASSPVSQGGNEQYF. Written as DNA, the CDR3 is TGTGCCAGCTCACCAGTATCACAGGGTGGCAACGAGCAGTACTTC.

Many counts were recorded for this clone. The chain has TRBV4-1 and TRBJ2-5, with D possibly TRBD1 on 6 matching bases. Germline CDR1 MGHRA, CDR2 YSYEKL. The CDR3 loop spans 16 amino acids. V was pared by 4 bases and J by 2 bases, with 17 bases between. The CDR3 coding sequence is TGCGCCAGCAGCCTCGTCCCCGGACAGACACAAGAGACCCAGTACTTC. This codes for CASSLVPGQTQETQYF.

This clone ranks as medium-sized (0.01 to 0.1%). This chain joins TRBV19 and TRBJ1-1; 8 nucleotides match TRBD1. The CDR3 length is 16 residues. J was trimmed by 0 bases and V by 7 bases; bases with no gene match: 10. Germline V lookup: CDR1 LNHDA, CDR2 SQIVND (reference sequence). Here the CDR3 reads CASTLRQGTVNTEAFF. The CDR3 DNA is TGTGCCAGTACTTTACGACAGGGGACGGTGAACACTGAAGCTTTCTTT. The variable domain in full, with the rest retrieved from reference TRBV19 and TRBJ1-1, is DGGITQSPKYLFRKEGQNVTLSCEQNLNHDAMYWYRQDPGQGLRLIYYSQIVNDFQKGDIAEGYSVSREKKESFPLTVTSAQKNPTAFYLCASTLRQGTVNTEAFFGQGTRLTVV.

This clone was seen a handful of times. This chain connects TRBV27 to TRBJ2-2; possible D gene TRBD2, 5 bases. V was clipped by 4 bases and J by 6 bases, with 9 bases between them. CDR1 is MNHEY, CDR2 SMNVEV, per germline (reference sequence). The CDR3 sequence is 13 residues long. DNA of the CDR3: TGTGCCAGCAGTTCCGCGCGGGCCGGGGAGCTGTTTTTT. Its protein is CASSSARAGELFF.

This rearrangement joins TRBV6-5 to TRBJ2-5, with D tentatively TRBD2 (5 bases). TRBJ2-7 matches the DNA end more closely, so the J call is doubtful. The CDR3 extends over 15 amino acids. Looked up from germline, CDR1 is MNHEY and CDR2 is SVGAGI. The CDR3 DNA reads as TGTGCCAGCAGTTTCTCCTCACTAGTAATCTACGAGCAGTACTTC. Its protein product is CASSFSSLVIYEQYF.

This clone was seen at least ten times. The genes are TRBV7-9 and TRBJ1-4, with D perhaps matching TRBD1 (6 bases). V was shortened by 0 bases and J by 5 bases, with 22 bases between the two germline ends. Germline V gene data show CDR1 as SEHNR and CDR2 as FQNEAQ (reference sequence). The CDR3 contains 19 residues. The CDR3 loop is CASSLARGAGPAANEKLFF. The CDR3 bases are TGTGCCAGCAGCTTAGCGCGGGGGGCAGGGCCCGCGGCGAATGAAAAACTGTTTTTT.

This clone was picked up many times. The V gene is TRBV13, the J gene TRBJ2-1; 10 bases fit TRBD2. This CDR3 comprises 15 residues. The V segment lost 5 bases and the J segment 5 bases; nucleotides outside the gene matches: 6. Germline CDR1 and CDR2: PRHDT and FYEKMQ (reference sequence). The CDR3 loop reads CASSPEAGGDNEQFF. CDR3 coding DNA: TGTGCCAGCAGCCCAGAAGCGGGGGGGGACAATGAGCAGTTCTTC.

The chain links TRBV5-5 to TRBJ2-3; 12 nucleotides align to TRBD1. Germline values: CDR1 SGHKS, CDR2 YYEKEE (reference sequence). The CDR3 runs to 18 residues. J was trimmed by 6 bases and V by 0 bases; bases with no gene match: 11. CDR3 DNA sequence: TGTGCCAGCAGCTTGGTTCCGGGACAGGGGGCGAATTTGGATACGCAGTATTTT. This translates into CASSLVPGQGANLDTQYF.

This clone occurred many times. As DNA, the CDR3 is TGTGCCAGCAGCCCGACAGGGGAAGCTTTCTTT. As protein: CASSPTGEAFF. This chain links TRBV9 with TRBJ1-1; TRBD1 agrees at 7 bases. The CDR3 is 11 amino acids. The trim removed 4 bases at V and 8 bases at J, leaving 2 bases unmatched. Germline V CDR1 and CDR2: SGDLS, YYNGEE.

This clone has a count of ten or more. This sequence joins TRBV5-6 and TRBJ1-4, with 7 bases lining up with TRBD1. CDR3 length: 17 residues. Trimming took 4 bases from V and 0 from J; bases not matched to a gene: 9. Germline V CDR1 and CDR2: SGHDT, YYEEEE. The CDR3 is CASSVGTDSATNEKLFF. Written as DNA, the CDR3 is TGTGCCAGCAGCGTAGGGACAGATTCCGCAACTAATGAAAAACTGTTTTTT.

In its sample, this clone was seen many times. The CDR3 bases are TGTGCCAGCAGCGTCGCCACAACCGGGACAGTATCTCGGAACGAGCAGTACTTC. Its protein product is CASSVATTGTVSRNEQYF. The chain links TRBV9 to TRBJ2-7; 7 bases are a match to TRBD1. Looked up from germline, CDR1 is SGDLS and CDR2 is YYNGEE. The CDR3 extends over 18 amino acids. V dropped 2 bases and J dropped 5; count of bases not matched to a gene: 19.

This clone was seen more than once but under ten times. The chain uses TRBV11-2 and TRBJ2-3; 12 bases fit TRBD2. V lost 5 bases, J lost 0 bases, and 6 bases stayed unmatched. This CDR3 has 17 amino acids. CDR1 and CDR2 from the germline V gene are SGHAT and FQNNGV. CDR3 residues: CASSPRGTSGSTDTQYF. In DNA form, the CDR3 reads TGTGCCAGCAGCCCCCGGGGGACTAGCGGGAGCACAGATACGCAGTATTTT. Full variable domain (rest looked up from reference TRBV11-2 and TRBJ2-3): EAGVAQSPRYKIIEKRQSVAFWCNPISGHATLYWYQQILGQGPKLLIQFQNNGVVDDSQLPKDRFSAERLKGVDSTLKIQPAKLEDSAVYLCASSPRGTSGSTDTQYFGPGTRLTVL.

This chain uses TRBV6-5 with TRBJ1-2, with TRBD1 matching 8 bases. This CDR3 region has 12 residues. Germline V lookup: CDR1 MNHEY, CDR2 SVGAGI. Trimming cost V 5 bases and J 4 bases; bases outside gene matches: 0. The CDR3 coding sequence is TGTGCCAGCAGTGACAGGGGCTATGGCTACACCTTC. This encodes CASSDRGYGYTF.

This clone was counted only a few times. The chain carries TRBV9 and TRBJ1-2; TRBD1 matches 8 bases. The length of the CDR3 is 14 residues. Germline V gene data show CDR1 as SGDLS and CDR2 as YYNGEE. Trimming at V came to 0 bases and at J to 2 bases, leaving 0 bases not matched to a gene. This chain's CDR3 is CASSVGDRNYGYTF. The CDR3 nucleotides read TGTGCCAGCAGCGTAGGGGACAGGAACTATGGCTACACCTTC.